This T cell receptor (beta chain) is drawn from a study of shared clonotypes between healthy human individuals. Study-level points and caveats: Naive subsets, compared against memory subsets, generally had larger estimated richness values.

As for this clone: Its antigen remains unidentified.

The DNA input per sorted-subset replicate PCR was roughly 0.2 ug, corresponding to some 30,000 T cell genomes. Measured with immunoSEQ multiplex PCR; TCRdb has only the in-frame clones, and not every one. The sample includes around 2.1 million clones, approximately 96% of them seen just once. Germline V gene lookup returns CDR1 GTSNPN and CDR2 SVGIG (reference sequence). The ends were cut back, 0 bases at V and 4 bases at J, with 16 bases in the middle. This CDR3 is built from 15 residues. The donor population consisted of healthy HIV-negative adults with no recent acute infections or vaccinations. Adult Caucasians living in Nashville, Tennessee made up all of the donors.

Sequencing input: naive CD4+ T cells sorted from blood. The sample's subset: CD45RA+ positively selected. This clonotype was obtained from a man aged 18 to 30 in good health. V is TRBV30 and J is TRBJ2-7; possibly TRBD2 for D (7 bases). The CDR3 sequence: CAWSVSGGVGYEQYF. CDR3 DNA: TGTGCCTGGAGTGTATCGGGGGGCGTCGGGTACGAGCAGTACTTC.